This T cell receptor beta chain was obtained from a study of shared clonotypes between healthy human individuals. Germline CDR1 and CDR2: LGHNT and FRNRAP. The CDR3 is made up of 16 amino acids. With 3 bases removed from V and 0 bases from J, the gap between germline ends came to 13 bases. Some clones are missing from TCRdb's copy, which holds only in-frame ones; the method was immunoSEQ multiplex PCR. The sample holds approximately 2.5 million clones, more than 80% seen once. The rearrangement joins TRBV12-5 to TRBJ2-3, with D unresolved. The sequence was collected from a man aged 18 to 30 in good health. Sequenced input: naive CD4+ T cells sorted from blood. Subset: CD45RA+ positively selected. CDR3 nucleotide sequence: TGTGCTAGTGGTTTCGGCCGAGGCTCTAGCACAGATACGCAGTATTTT. Amino acids: CASGFGRGSSTDTQYF. The variable domain in full, completed from reference TRBV12-5 and TRBJ2-3, reads DARVTQTPRHKVTEMGQEVTMRCQPILGHNTVFWYRQTMMQGLELLAYFRNRAPLDDSGMPKDRFSAEMPDATLATLKIQPSEPRDSAVYFCASGFGRGSSTDTQYFGPGTRLTVL.